Below are 6 T cell receptor beta chains sequenced from a single sample in a study of cytomegalovirus exposure and HLA in healthy donors. The PCR had 60 Vbeta and 13 Jbeta primers. Here immunoSEQ multiplex PCR was the method, and the copy in TCRdb shows in-frame clones only, minus some. This sample has 100,000 to 150,000 clones, with roughly 80% found just once. Sequencing used PBMCs. These receptors were collected from a man between 18 and 35 years old in good health and CMV-seropositive.

This rearrangement joins TRBV7-2 to TRBJ2-5; 10 bases line up with TRBD1. The V gene end was trimmed by 3 bases and the J gene end by 3 bases; junction bases not matched to a gene: 4. CDR1 and CDR2 from the germline V gene are SGHTA and FQGNSA. This CDR3 region has 15 residues. CDR3 protein: CASSFVGTGEETQYF. The CDR3, as DNA: TGTGCCAGCAGCTTCGTCGGGACAGGGGAAGAGACCCAGTACTTC.

The rearrangement joins TRBV9 to TRBJ2-2; D remains ambiguous. The ends were cut back, 4 bases at V and 3 bases at J, with 10 bases in the middle. Germline CDR1 and CDR2: SGDLS and YYNGEE. The CDR3 sequence is 14 residues long. The CDR3 region is CASSRDTYTGELFF. The CDR3 nucleotides are TGTGCCAGCAGCCGTGACACCTACACCGGGGAGCTGTTTTTT.

This clone was recorded once. The chain recombines TRBV19 with TRBJ2-1; 10 bases agree with TRBD2. The CDR3 length is 14 residues. Losses at the gene ends were 5 bases for V and 6 bases for J; bases not matched to a gene: 4. Per germline, CDR1 LNHDA and CDR2 SQIVND (reference sequence). The CDR3 bases are TGTGCCAGTAGTCTAGCGGGAGCCTTCAATGAGCAGTTCTTC. Translating gives CASSLAGAFNEQFF.

The V call is TRBV11-2, the J call TRBJ2-5; D unclear. Germline-derived CDR1 and CDR2 are SGHAT and FQNNGV. V lost 0 bases, J lost 4 bases, and 6 bases lay in between. The CDR3 covers 13 residues. Here the CDR3 DNA reads TGTGCCAGCAGCTTAGACCCGGGAGAGACCCAGTACTTC. Protein sequence: CASSLDPGETQYF. Full variable domain (remainder filled in from reference TRBV11-2 and TRBJ2-5): EAGVAQSPRYKIIEKRQSVAFWCNPISGHATLYWYQQILGQGPKLLIQFQNNGVVDDSQLPKDRFSAERLKGVDSTLKIQPAKLEDSAVYLCASSLDPGETQYFGPGTRLLVL.

The chain uses TRBV19 and TRBJ1-1; possibly TRBD1 for D (5 bases). Deletions cut 3 bases from V and 7 bases from J, with 21 bases between. The CDR3 length is 16 residues. The germline CDR1 and CDR2 sequences are LNHDA and SQIVND (reference sequence). The CDR3 spells CASSMRRGIRKIEAFF. In DNA form, the CDR3 reads TGTGCCAGTAGTATGAGGCGGGGGATACGGAAAATTGAAGCTTTCTTT.

The chain is built from TRBV19 and TRBJ2-1; TRBD2 is a possible D gene (6 bases). Trimming shortened V by 1 base and J by 3 bases, and 22 bases separated the two germline ends. This CDR3 spans 19 amino acids. CDR1 is LNHDA and CDR2 is SQIVND in the germline V gene (reference sequence). CDR3 nucleotides: TGTGCCAGTAGTATAGCCGGGGGTGGCGCGGGTCCTGTCTACAATGAGCAGTTCTTC. Protein sequence: CASSIAGGGAGPVYNEQFF.